These 2 T cell receptor beta chains were sequenced from one sample in a study of ipilimumab plus nivolumab after autologous stem cell transplantation. This table comes from immunoSEQ multiplex PCR, and its TCRdb copy is limited to in-frame clones, with some not included. The sample lists 20,000 to 30,000 clones; more than 70% were seen once. The source was PBMCs, collected in a trial of ipilimumab plus nivolumab as post-transplant consolidation. The source is a male donor with diffuse large B-cell lymphoma.

This clone was seen a single time. CDR3 coding DNA: TGTGCCAGCCGGAAGGGACAGGGGTACTCCGAGCAGTACTTC. Translated: CASRKGQGYSEQYF. The V and J genes are TRBV6-1 and TRBJ2-5; 10 positions match TRBD1. The DNA end favors TRBJ2-7, so the J call may be wrong. The CDR3 loop spans 14 amino acids. Germline assignment: CDR1 MNHNS and CDR2 SASEGT.

The rearrangement uses TRBV6-5 and TRBJ1-1; 11 bases align to TRBD1. The CDR3 runs 14 residues. Trimming removed 10 bases from V and 5 bases from J; junction bases left unmatched: 9. The V gene's germline CDR1 is MNHEY and CDR2 SVGAGI. The CDR3 DNA reads TGTGCCACTCAAAGGGACAGGGGGACAACTGAAGCTTTCTTT. Its protein product is CATQRDRGTTEAFF.